Listed below are T cell receptor beta chains from one sample, sequenced in a study of T cells after posttransplantation cyclophosphamide. The method was immunoSEQ multiplex PCR; TCRdb's version includes in-frame clones alone and lacks a portion of them. This sample has some 40,000 clones, each found more than once. The sample was PBMCs. The receptor source for this set is a woman aged 45-65 years in good health and a related stem cell transplant donor. CDR3s include the opening cysteine and the closing phenylalanine or tryptophan. A D gene is named only where the DNA matches it firmly. Size is stated for part of the rows, as once, few or many counts, or as a class when the clone is expanded.

CDR3 DNA	CDR3 protein	D gene	V gene	J gene	clone size
TGTGCCAGCAGTTACTCGGGCAGCTCTGGGGCCAACGTCCTGACTTTC	CASSYSGSSGANVLTF	NA	TRBV6-5	TRBJ2-6	many
TGTGCCTTTACACAGGGGGATTTAACCAAAAACATTCAGTACTTC	CAFTQGDLTKNIQYF	TRBD1	TRBV30	TRBJ2-4	many
TGCGCCAGCAGCTTGGGGACAGGGGCTCGCGAGCAGTACTTC	CASSLGTGAREQYF	TRBD1	TRBV5-1	TRBJ2-7	many
TGTGCCAGCAGTAGACTAGCGGGGGAACACGAGCAGTACTTC	CASSRLAGEHEQYF	TRBD2	TRBV6-5	TRBJ2-7	NA
TGTGCCAGCAGCGCTATCGGCCAGTCAGGGTCTGAAGCTTTCTTT	CASSAIGQSGSEAFF	NA	TRBV7-3	TRBJ1-1	many
TGCGCCAGCAGCCAAGGTGAAGGGGGCCGAGAAAAACTGTTTTTT	CASSQGEGGREKLFF	TRBD1	TRBV4-1	TRBJ1-4	many
TGTGCCAGCAGCCGTACTAGCGGGGCCTACAATGAGCAGTTCTTC	CASSRTSGAYNEQFF	TRBD2	TRBV7-2	TRBJ2-1	many
TGTGCCAGCAAGACAGGGGTAAACACCGGGGAGCTGTTTTTT	CASKTGVNTGELFF	TRBD1	TRBV25-1	TRBJ2-2	few
TGTGCCAGCAGCTTAACCCCTCTGGCGGGGGCAACAGATACGCAGTATTTT	CASSLTPLAGATDTQYF	NA	TRBV7-2	TRBJ2-3	few
TGTGCCAGCAGCCTAAACAGGGGAACAGATACGCAGTATTTT	CASSLNRGTDTQYF	TRBD1	TRBV7-3	TRBJ2-3	many
TGTGCCATCAGTGAGCTGCCGGGGGGGCGAGTGTCCTACGAGCAGTACTTC	CAISELPGGRVSYEQYF	TRBD2	TRBV10-3	TRBJ2-7	many
TGCGCCAGCAGTGAGTGGGCGTCCCCACACGAGCAGTACTTC	CASSEWASPHEQYF	NA	TRBV10-1	TRBJ2-7	many
TGTGCCAGCAGTCGCCCCGGACTGGGATATAATTCACCCCTCCACTTT	CASSRPGLGYNSPLHF	NA	TRBV28	TRBJ1-6	many
TGTGCCAGCACCTCCGAAAGGTTAGGGGAAGAGACCCAGTACTTC	CASTSERLGEETQYF	NA	TRBV2	TRBJ2-5	many
TGTGCCAGCCAAGCGGGGGTCTCCTACAATGAGCAGTTCTTC	CASQAGVSYNEQFF	TRBD2	TRBV28	TRBJ2-1	many
TGTGCCAGCAGAAGGTTCGACCGGGACAGGGGGCTGAATGAGCAGTTCTTC	CASRRFDRDRGLNEQFF	TRBD1	TRBV19	TRBJ2-1	many
TGTGCCAGCAGTTCGAGCGCGCATAACTATGGCTACACCTTC	CASSSSAHNYGYTF	NA	TRBV28	TRBJ1-2	NA
TGTGCCAGTAACAAGTACAACAGGGGAATCACTGAAGCTTTCTTT	CASNKYNRGITEAFF	TRBD1	TRBV19	TRBJ1-1	many
TGCGCCAGCAGCCGAGACACTATCAGGGGTGGCAGGGGAGATGAAAAACTGTTTTTT	CASSRDTIRGGRGDEKLFF	NA	TRBV5-1	TRBJ1-4	many
TGTGCCAGTAGGAAAGGTGGGGACACCTTGAACACTGAAGCTTTCTTT	CASRKGGDTLNTEAFF	NA	TRBV19	TRBJ1-1	many
TGTGCCAGCAGCTTAGTCGGAGGGGACCTCTACGAGCAGTACTTC	CASSLVGGDLYEQYF	NA	TRBV7-2	TRBJ2-7	NA
TGCAGCGTTGAAGTCATCAGGGGGCGCGGGTACGAGCAGTACTTC	CSVEVIRGRGYEQYF	TRBD1	TRBV29-1	TRBJ2-7	NA
TGCGCCAGCAGCCGACGGGACATTAGAAGCCCCAGCACTGAAGCTTTCTTT	CASSRRDIRSPSTEAFF	NA	TRBV4-3	TRBJ1-1	many
TGTGCCAGCAGTTCCCCCAACTATGAGTGGCAGTTCTTC	CASSSPNYEWQFF	NA	TRBV27	TRBJ2-1	many
TGTGCCACCTCGGGACAGTACAATGAGCAGTTCTTC	CATSGQYNEQFF	TRBD1	TRBV19	TRBJ2-1	many
TGTGCCAGCAGCCCCCACCGACCCTTGACAGGGTTGACACCAAAAATGAACACTGAAGCTTTCTTT	CASSPHRPLTGLTPKMNTEAFF	NA	TRBV21-1	TRBJ1-1	many
TGCAGCGCTCGAGCGGGGGCTCCAACAACGAACACCGGGGAGCTGTTTTTT	CSARAGAPTTNTGELFF	TRBD2	TRBV29-1	TRBJ2-2	few
TGTGCCTGGAGCCCAGGCAGGGGCGATCAGCCCCAGCATTTT	CAWSPGRGDQPQHF	NA	TRBV30	TRBJ1-5	many